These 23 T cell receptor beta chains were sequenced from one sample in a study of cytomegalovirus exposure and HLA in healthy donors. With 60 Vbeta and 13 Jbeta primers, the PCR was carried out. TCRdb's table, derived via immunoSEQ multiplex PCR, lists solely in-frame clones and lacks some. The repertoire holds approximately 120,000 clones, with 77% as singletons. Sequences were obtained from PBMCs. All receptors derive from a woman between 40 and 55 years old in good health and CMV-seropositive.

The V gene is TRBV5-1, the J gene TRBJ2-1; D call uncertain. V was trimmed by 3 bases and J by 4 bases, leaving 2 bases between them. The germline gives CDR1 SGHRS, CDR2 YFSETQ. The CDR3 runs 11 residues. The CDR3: CASSSYNEQFF. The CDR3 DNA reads TGCGCCAGCAGCTCTTACAATGAGCAGTTCTTC.

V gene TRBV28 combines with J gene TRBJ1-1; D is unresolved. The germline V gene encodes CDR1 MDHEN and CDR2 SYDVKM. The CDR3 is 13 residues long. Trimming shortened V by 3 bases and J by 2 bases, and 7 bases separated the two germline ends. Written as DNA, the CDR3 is TGTGCCAGCAGTTTTTTAGTTAACACTGAAGCTTTCTTT. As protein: CASSFLVNTEAFF.

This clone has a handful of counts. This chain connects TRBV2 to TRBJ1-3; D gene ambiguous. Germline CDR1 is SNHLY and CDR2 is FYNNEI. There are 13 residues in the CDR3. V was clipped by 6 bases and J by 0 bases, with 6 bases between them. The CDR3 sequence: CASSQSSGNTIYF. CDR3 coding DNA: TGTGCCAGCAGCCAGTCCTCTGGAAACACCATATATTTT.

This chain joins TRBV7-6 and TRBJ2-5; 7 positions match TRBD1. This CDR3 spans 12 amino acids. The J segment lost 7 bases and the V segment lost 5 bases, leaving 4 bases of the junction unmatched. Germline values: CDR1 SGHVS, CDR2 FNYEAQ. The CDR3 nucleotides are TGTGCCAGCAGCGGACAGGACCGGACCCAGTACTTC. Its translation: CASSGQDRTQYF.

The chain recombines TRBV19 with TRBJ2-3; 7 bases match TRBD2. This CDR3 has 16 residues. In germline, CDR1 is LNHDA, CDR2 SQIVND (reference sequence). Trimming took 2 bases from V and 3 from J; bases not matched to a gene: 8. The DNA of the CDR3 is TGTGCCAGTAGTATACGTCTAGCGGTAGGAACAGATACGCAGTATTTT. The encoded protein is CASSIRLAVGTDTQYF.

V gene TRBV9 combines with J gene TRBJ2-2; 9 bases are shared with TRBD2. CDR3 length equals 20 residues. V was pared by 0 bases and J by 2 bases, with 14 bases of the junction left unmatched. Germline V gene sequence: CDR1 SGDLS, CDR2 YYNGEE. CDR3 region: CASSVANLAGRDYNTGELFF. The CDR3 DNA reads TGTGCCAGCAGCGTAGCTAATCTAGCGGGACGGGACTATAACACCGGGGAGCTGTTTTTT.

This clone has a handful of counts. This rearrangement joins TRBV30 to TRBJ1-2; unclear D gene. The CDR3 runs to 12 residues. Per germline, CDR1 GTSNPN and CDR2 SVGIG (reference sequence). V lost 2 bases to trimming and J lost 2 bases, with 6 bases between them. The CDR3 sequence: CAWSQVNYGYTF. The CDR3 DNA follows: TGTGCCTGGAGTCAGGTCAACTATGGCTACACCTTC.

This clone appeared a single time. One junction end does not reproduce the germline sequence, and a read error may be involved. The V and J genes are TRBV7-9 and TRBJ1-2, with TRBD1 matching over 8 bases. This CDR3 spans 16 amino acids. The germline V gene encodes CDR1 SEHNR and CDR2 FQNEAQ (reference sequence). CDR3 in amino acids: CSSSSGTGESNYGYTF. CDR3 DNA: TGTTCCAGCAGCTCCGGGACAGGAGAATCTAACTATGGCTACACCTTC.

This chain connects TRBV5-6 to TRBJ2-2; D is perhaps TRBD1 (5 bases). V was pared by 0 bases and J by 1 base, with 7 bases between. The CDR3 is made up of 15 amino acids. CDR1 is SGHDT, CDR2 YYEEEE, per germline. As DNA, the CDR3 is TGTGCCAGCAGCTTGGGACAGTTGAACACCGGGGAGCTGTTTTTT. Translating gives CASSLGQLNTGELFF. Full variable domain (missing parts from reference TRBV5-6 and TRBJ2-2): DAGVTQSPTHLIKTRGQQVTLRCSPKSGHDTVSWYQQALGQGPQFIFQYYEEEERQRGNFPDRFSGHQFPNYSSELNVNALLLGDSALYLCASSLGQLNTGELFFGEGSRLTVL.

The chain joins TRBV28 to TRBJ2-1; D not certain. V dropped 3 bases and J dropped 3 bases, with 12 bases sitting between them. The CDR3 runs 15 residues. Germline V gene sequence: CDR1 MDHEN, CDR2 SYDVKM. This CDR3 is CASSFRPTIYNEQFF. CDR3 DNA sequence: TGTGCCAGCAGTTTTCGACCGACAATCTACAATGAGCAGTTCTTC.

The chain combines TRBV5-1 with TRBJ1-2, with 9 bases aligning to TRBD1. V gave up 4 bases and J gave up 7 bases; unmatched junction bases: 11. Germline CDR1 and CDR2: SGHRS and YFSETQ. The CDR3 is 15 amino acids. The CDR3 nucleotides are TGCGCCAGCAGCCCCGGGACAGGGACGTTTCGTGGCTACACCTTC. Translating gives CASSPGTGTFRGYTF. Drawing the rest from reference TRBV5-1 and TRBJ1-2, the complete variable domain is KAGVTQTPRYLIKTRGQQVTLSCSPISGHRSVSWYQQTPGQGLQFLFEYFSETQRNKGNFPGRFSGRQFSNSRSEMNVSTLELGDSALYLCASSPGTGTFRGYTFGSGTRLTVV.

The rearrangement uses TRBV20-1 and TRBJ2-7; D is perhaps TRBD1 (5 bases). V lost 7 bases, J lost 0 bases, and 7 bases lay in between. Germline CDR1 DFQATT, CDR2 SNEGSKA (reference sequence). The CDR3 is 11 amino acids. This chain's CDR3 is CSGTTSYEQYF. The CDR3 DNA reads TGCAGTGGGACAACCTCCTACGAGCAGTACTTC.

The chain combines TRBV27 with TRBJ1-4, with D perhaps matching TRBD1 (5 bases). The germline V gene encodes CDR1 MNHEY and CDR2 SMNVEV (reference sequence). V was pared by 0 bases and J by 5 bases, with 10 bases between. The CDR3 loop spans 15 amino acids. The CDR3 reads CASSLSTGWNEKLFF. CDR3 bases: TGTGCCAGCAGTTTATCTACAGGATGGAATGAAAAACTGTTTTTT. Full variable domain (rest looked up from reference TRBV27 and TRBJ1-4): EAQVTQNPRYLITVTGKKLTVTCSQNMNHEYMSWYRQDPGLGLRQIYYSMNVEVTDKGDVPEGYKVSRKEKRNFPLILESPSPNQTSLYFCASSLSTGWNEKLFFGSGTQLSVL.

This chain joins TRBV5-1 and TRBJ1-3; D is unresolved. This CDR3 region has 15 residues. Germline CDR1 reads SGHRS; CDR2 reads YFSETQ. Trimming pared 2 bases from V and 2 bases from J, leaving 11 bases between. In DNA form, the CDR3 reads TGCGCCAGCAGCTTTTCGTGGGCCCCTGGAAACACCATATATTTT. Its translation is CASSFSWAPGNTIYF.

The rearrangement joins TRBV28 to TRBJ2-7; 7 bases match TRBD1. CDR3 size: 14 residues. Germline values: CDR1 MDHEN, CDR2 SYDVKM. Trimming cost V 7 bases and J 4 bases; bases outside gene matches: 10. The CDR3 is CASKSTGIVYEQYF. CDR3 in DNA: TGTGCCAGCAAATCGACAGGGATAGTATACGAGCAGTACTTC.

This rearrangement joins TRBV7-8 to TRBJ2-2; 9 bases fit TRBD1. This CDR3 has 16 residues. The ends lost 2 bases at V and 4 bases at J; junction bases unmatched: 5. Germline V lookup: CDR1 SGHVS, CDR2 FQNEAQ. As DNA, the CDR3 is TGTGCCAGCAGCTTAACGGTGGGACAGGGCACCGGGGAGCTGTTTTTT. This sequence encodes CASSLTVGQGTGELFF.

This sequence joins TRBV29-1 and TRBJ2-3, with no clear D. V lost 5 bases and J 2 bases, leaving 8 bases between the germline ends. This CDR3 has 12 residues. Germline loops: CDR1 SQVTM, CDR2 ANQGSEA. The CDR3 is CSVTGSTDTQYF. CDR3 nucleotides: TGCAGCGTTACCGGTTCCACAGATACGCAGTATTTT.

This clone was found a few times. The CDR3 reads CASSLKGETQYF. The CDR3 DNA reads TGTGCCAGCAGCTTGAAGGGGGAGACCCAGTACTTC. This sequence joins TRBV7-8 and TRBJ2-5, with a possible D match to TRBD1 (5 bases). The V end was cut by 3 bases, the J end by 5 bases, with 7 bases between. Germline loops: CDR1 SGHVS, CDR2 FQNEAQ. CDR3 length: 12 residues.

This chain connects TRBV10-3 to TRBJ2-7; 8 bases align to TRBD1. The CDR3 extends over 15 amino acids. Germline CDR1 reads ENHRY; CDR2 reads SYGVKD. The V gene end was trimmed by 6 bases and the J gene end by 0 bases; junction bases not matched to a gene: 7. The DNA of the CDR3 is TGTGCCATCAGCTACGGACAGGGAAGCTCCTACGAGCAGTACTTC. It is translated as CAISYGQGSSYEQYF.

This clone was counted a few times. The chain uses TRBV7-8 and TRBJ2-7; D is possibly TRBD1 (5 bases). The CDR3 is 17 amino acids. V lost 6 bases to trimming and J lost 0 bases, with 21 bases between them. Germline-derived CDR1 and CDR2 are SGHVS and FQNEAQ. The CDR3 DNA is TGTGCCAGCAGTCCTCCTGTCGGGCGACAGACCTCCTACGAGCAGTACTTC. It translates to CASSPPVGRQTSYEQYF. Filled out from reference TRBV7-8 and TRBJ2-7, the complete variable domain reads GAGVSQSPRYKVAKRGQDVALRCDPISGHVSLFWYQQALGQGPEFLTYFQNEAQLDKSGLPSDRFFAERPEGSVSTLKIQRTQQEDSAVYLCASSPPVGRQTSYEQYFGPGTRLTVT.

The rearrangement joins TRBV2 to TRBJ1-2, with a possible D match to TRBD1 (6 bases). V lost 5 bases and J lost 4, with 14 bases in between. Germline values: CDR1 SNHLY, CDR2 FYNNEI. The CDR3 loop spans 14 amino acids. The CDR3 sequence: CASSSTGSGYGYTF. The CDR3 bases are TGTGCCAGCAGTTCCACAGGGAGCGGCTATGGCTACACCTTC.

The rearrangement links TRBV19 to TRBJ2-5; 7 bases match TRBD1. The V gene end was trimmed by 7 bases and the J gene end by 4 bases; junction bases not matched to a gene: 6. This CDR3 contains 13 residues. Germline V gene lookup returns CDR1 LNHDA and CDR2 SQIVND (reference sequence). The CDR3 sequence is CASKGRGRETQYF. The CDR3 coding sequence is TGTGCCAGTAAAGGCAGGGGGAGAGAGACCCAGTACTTC.

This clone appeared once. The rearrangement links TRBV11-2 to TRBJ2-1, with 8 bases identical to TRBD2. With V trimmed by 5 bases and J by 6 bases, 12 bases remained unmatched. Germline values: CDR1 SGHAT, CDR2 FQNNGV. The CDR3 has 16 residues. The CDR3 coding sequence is TGTGCCAGCAGCCGATTCAGCACGGGAGGGACCAATGAGCAGTTCTTC. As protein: CASSRFSTGGTNEQFF.